This T cell receptor (beta chain) was observed in a study of early T cells in non-severe SARS-CoV-2 infection. Overall study context: Investigators sequenced bulk RNA drawn from unsorted whole blood, and chains remained unpaired. Overall study findings and caveats: The study's VDJdb matching favored anti-spike CD8 responses and missed private and CD4 specificities.

The V gene's germline CDR1 is SGHTA and CDR2 FQGTGA. V was pared by 2 bases and J by 1 base, with 8 bases between. The CDR3 contains 14 residues. This clonotype was recorded a few times. Antigen unknown. The protocol attached unique molecular identifiers to individual cDNA molecules. TCRdb called the 5' RACE reads again in MiXCR, with one record for every CDR3 protein. The sample has 60,000 to 70,000 distinct CDR3 sequences, approximately 10% seen once. J is TRBJ2-5 and V is TRBV7-3; D may correspond to TRBD1 or TRBD2 (5 bases each). This sequence originates from an adult who was a healthcare worker with PCR-confirmed SARS-CoV-2 infection or an uninfected control (not recorded which). Source material: whole blood. CDR3 nucleotides: TGTGCCAGCAGCTTATCAGGGACCCAAGAGACCCAGTACTTC. Its translation: CASSLSGTQETQYF.